Following are 17 T cell receptor beta chains from one sample sequenced in a study of early T cells in non-severe SARS-CoV-2 infection (dated by TCRdb to the early 2020s). The library came from 5' RACE. TCRdb names NextSeq 500 as the instrument used. The public reads were reprocessed in TCRdb via fastp at Q25 and MiXCR, keeping in-frame beta chains. Each entry is one CDR3 protein sequence, shown with its most common DNA and genes. The sample has tens of thousands of distinct CDR3 sequences on record, about 7% of them singletons. The ten largest clonotypes hold about 3.8% of the sample. The sample comprised whole blood. These receptors were taken from an adult who was a healthcare worker with PCR-confirmed SARS-CoV-2 infection or an uninfected control (not recorded which).

There are many counts of this clonotype. V is TRBV5-1 and J is TRBJ2-1; D uncertain. Trimming cost V 1 base and J 5 bases, with 7 bases left between them. The CDR3 is 13 residues long. Germline V lookup: CDR1 SGHRS, CDR2 YFSETQ. The CDR3 is CASSLFTDNEQFF. CDR3 nucleotides: TGCGCCAGCAGCTTGTTCACAGACAATGAGCAGTTCTTC.

In this sample, this clonotype turned up many times. The V and J genes are TRBV12-3 or TRBV12-4 and TRBJ2-3; 10 nucleotides line up with TRBD2. V lost 5 bases and J lost 4; bases outside the gene matches: 6. This CDR3 spans 15 amino acids. CDR3 in DNA: TGTGCCAGCAGTAAGGGACTAGCGAGCGCAGATACGCAGTATTTT. Translation: CASSKGLASADTQYF.

This clonotype was detected only a few times. CDR3 residues: CASSPTVDGTEAFF. The CDR3 DNA follows: TGTGCCAGCTCACCGACAGTGGACGGCACTGAAGCTTTCTTT. The J gene is TRBJ1-1, the V gene TRBV18, with a possible D match to TRBD1 (5 bases). The V and J ends lost 3 bases and 4 bases respectively, with 12 bases between them. The length of the CDR3 is 14 residues. Per germline, CDR1 KGHSH and CDR2 LQKENI.

The chain is built from TRBV29-1 and TRBJ2-7; D gene uncertain. CDR1 and CDR2 from the germline V gene are SQVTM and ANQGSEA. V was cut by 0 bases and J by 3 bases, with 15 bases left in between. This CDR3 comprises 15 residues. The CDR3 region has the DNA TGCAGCGTTGAAGAAAGAGAGACCGAAGACTACGAGCAGTACTTC. It is translated as CSVEERETEDYEQYF.

This rearrangement joins TRBV9 to TRBJ2-7; weak D call: TRBD1 (5 bases). The V gene lost 0 bases and the J gene lost 3 bases, with 16 bases spanning the gap. Germline CDR1 reads SGDLS; CDR2 reads YYNGEE. This CDR3 comprises 16 residues. The DNA of the CDR3 is TGTGCCAGCAGCGTAGCCGGCTCGGGTCAGGGCTACGAGCAGTACTTC. Protein product: CASSVAGSGQGYEQYF.

At least ten counts were recorded for this clonotype. The rearrangement uses TRBV20-1 and TRBJ1-1; D unclear. Between the trimmed V and J ends, which lost 0 bases and 8 bases, there was a span of 13 bases. There are 13 residues in the CDR3. CDR1 is DFQATT and CDR2 is SNEGSKA in the germline V gene (reference sequence). This chain's CDR3 is CSARDVGITEAFF. The CDR3, as DNA: TGCAGTGCTAGAGATGTGGGTATCACAGAAGCTTTCTTT.

This clonotype was recorded many times. The chain uses TRBV29-1 and TRBJ2-5; perhaps TRBD2 as D (5 bases). This CDR3 region has 12 residues. Trimming cost V 3 bases and J 4 bases, with 9 bases left between them. Germline CDR1 reads SQVTM; CDR2 reads ANQGSEA. DNA of the CDR3: TGCAGCGTTGATCTGAGGGTAGAGACCCAGTACTTC. Translating it yields CSVDLRVETQYF.

CDR3 DNA sequence: TGCAGCGTGGGGATGGGAACCGGGACAAAAGCTTTCTTT. Translating gives CSVGMGTGTKAFF. The chain has TRBV29-1 and TRBJ1-1; possible D gene TRBD1, 6 bases. The V gene lost 6 bases and the J gene lost 9 bases, with 20 bases spanning the gap. CDR3 length: 13 amino acids. CDR1 and CDR2 (germline): SQVTM, ANQGSEA. Variable domain in full (rest from reference TRBV29-1 and TRBJ1-1): SAVISQKPSRDICQRGTSLTIQCQVDSQVTMMFWYRQQPGQSLTLIATANQGSEATYESGFVIDKFPISRPNLTFSTLTVSNMSPEDSSIYLCSVGMGTGTKAFFGQGTRLTVV.

This clonotype was observed a handful of times. The gene calls are TRBV27 and TRBJ1-6, with D perhaps TRBD1 (6 bases). Germline CDR1 and CDR2: MNHEY and SMNVEV (reference sequence). V was cut by 4 bases and J by 0 bases, with 10 bases left in between. CDR3 size: 16 residues. CDR3 loop: CASSSGAHSYNSPLHF. Written as DNA, the CDR3 is TGTGCCAGCAGTTCGGGGGCCCACTCCTATAATTCACCCCTCCACTTT.

This clonotype was counted at least ten times. CDR3 nucleotide sequence: TGCGCCAGCAGCCGCGGACTAGCGGGAAATGAGCAGTTCTTC. It translates to CASSRGLAGNEQFF. V is TRBV4-1 and J is TRBJ2-1, with 12 bases fitting TRBD2. This CDR3 comprises 14 residues. CDR1 is MGHRA and CDR2 is YSYEKL in the germline V gene. V was pared by 4 bases and J by 7 bases, with 2 bases of the junction left unmatched.

This clonotype was picked up a small number of times. This chain uses TRBV7-3 with TRBJ2-1; a weak D match, TRBD2 (5 bases). The germline gives CDR1 SGHTA, CDR2 FQGTGA. V lost 4 bases and J 8 bases, leaving 21 bases between the germline ends. The CDR3 consists of 16 residues. For the CDR3, the DNA is TGTGCCAGCAGCTCGGGCGCTGCTAGGGCGCGGGATGAGCAGTTCTTC. It specifies CASSSGAARARDEQFF.

The sample holds many counts of this clonotype. V usage is TRBV6-6 and J usage is TRBJ1-1; D gene uncertain. Germline CDR1 and CDR2: MNHNY and SVGAGI (reference sequence). The CDR3 runs to 13 residues. V dropped 6 bases and J dropped 4 bases, with 12 bases sitting between them. CDR3 nucleotide sequence: TGTGCCAGCAGCCCGGGTCTAACCACTGAAGCTTTCTTT. Translating it yields CASSPGLTTEAFF.

V is TRBV4-2 and J is TRBJ2-7, with a tentative D call TRBD2 (6 bases). Germline V gene sequence: CDR1 LGHNA, CDR2 YNFKEQ. The ends were cut back, 0 bases at V and 1 base at J, with 10 bases in the middle. The CDR3 extends over 15 amino acids. CDR3: CASSQDEEGSYEQYF. Written as DNA, the CDR3 is TGTGCCAGCAGCCAAGATGAGGAGGGATCCTACGAGCAGTACTTC.

This clonotype is classed as medium-sized. The chain links TRBV7-9 to TRBJ2-7, with D perhaps TRBD1 or TRBD2 (5 bases each). V lost 4 bases and J 0 bases, leaving 19 bases between the germline ends. In germline, CDR1 is SEHNR, CDR2 FQNEAQ (reference sequence). This CDR3 spans 17 amino acids. Here the CDR3 reads CASSSFRDPRSSYEQYF. As DNA, the CDR3 is TGTGCCAGCAGCTCGTTCAGGGACCCTCGAAGCTCCTACGAGCAGTACTTC.

The chain uses TRBV6-6 and TRBJ2-7; 7 positions match TRBD1. With V trimmed by 7 bases and J by 5 bases, 5 bases remained unmatched. Germline-derived CDR1 and CDR2 are MNHNY and SVGAGI (reference sequence). CDR3 length equals 12 residues. As DNA, the CDR3 is TGTGCCAGCACTATGACAGGGCACGAGCAGTACTTC. It is translated as CASTMTGHEQYF.

V usage is TRBV28 and J usage is TRBJ2-7; 9 bases agree with TRBD1. This CDR3 is built from 15 residues. Germline assignment: CDR1 MDHEN and CDR2 SYDVKM. Trimming removed 3 bases from V and 4 bases from J; junction bases left unmatched: 7. The CDR3 nucleotides are TGTGCCAGCAGTTTGCGTCCGGGACAGGGTTACGAGCAGTACTTC. Protein product: CASSLRPGQGYEQYF.

Ten or more counts support this clonotype. The chain uses TRBV19 and TRBJ2-1, with 15 bases identical to TRBD2. CDR3 length: 19 amino acids. With 5 bases clipped from V and 3 bases from J, the junction kept 11 bases outside the gene matches. Germline values: CDR1 LNHDA, CDR2 SQIVND (reference sequence). The chain's CDR3 is CASSPWTSGRASVYNEQFF. CDR3 DNA: TGTGCCAGTAGTCCATGGACTAGCGGGAGGGCCTCGGTCTACAATGAGCAGTTCTTC.